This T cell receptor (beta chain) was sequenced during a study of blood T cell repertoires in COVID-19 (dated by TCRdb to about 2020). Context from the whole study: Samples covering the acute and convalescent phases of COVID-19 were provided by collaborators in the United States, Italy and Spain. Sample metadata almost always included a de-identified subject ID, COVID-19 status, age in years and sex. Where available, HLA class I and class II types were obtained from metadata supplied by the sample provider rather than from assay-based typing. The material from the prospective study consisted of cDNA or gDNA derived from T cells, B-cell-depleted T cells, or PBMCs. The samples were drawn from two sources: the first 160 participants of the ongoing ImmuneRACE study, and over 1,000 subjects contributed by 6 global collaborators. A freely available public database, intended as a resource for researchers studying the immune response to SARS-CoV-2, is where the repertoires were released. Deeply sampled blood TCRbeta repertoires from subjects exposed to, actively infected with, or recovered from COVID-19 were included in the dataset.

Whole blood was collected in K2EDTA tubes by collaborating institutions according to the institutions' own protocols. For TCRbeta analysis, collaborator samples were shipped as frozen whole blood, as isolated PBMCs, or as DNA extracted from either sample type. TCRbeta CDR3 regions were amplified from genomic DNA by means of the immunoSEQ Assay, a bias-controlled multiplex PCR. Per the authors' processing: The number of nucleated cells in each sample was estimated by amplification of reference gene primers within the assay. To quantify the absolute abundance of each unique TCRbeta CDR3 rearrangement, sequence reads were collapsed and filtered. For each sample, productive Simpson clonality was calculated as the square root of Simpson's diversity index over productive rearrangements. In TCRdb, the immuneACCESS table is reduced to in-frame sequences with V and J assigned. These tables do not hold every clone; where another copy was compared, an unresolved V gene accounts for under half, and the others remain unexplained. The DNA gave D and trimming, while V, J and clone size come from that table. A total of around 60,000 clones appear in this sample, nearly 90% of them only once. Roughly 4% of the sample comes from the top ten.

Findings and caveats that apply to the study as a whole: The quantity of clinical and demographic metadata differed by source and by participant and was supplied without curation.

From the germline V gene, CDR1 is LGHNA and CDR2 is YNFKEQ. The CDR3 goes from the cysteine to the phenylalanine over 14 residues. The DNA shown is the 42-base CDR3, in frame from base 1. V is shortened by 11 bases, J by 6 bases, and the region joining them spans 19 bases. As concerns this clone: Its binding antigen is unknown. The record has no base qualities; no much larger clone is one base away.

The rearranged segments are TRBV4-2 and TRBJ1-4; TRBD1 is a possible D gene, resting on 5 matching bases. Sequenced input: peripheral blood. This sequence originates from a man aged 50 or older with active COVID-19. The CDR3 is CACARGDFDEKLFF. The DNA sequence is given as TGTGCCTGTGCCAGAGGGGACTTCGATGAAAAACTGTTTTTT.